A selection of T cell receptor beta chains follows, all from one sample in a study of blood T cell repertoires in COVID-19. Repertoires were generated with immunoSEQ multiplex PCR, while TCRdb's copy carries only in-frame clones and drops some. The table records more than 250,000 clones, around 86% of them present only once. Sequencing used peripheral blood. These receptors were obtained from a man aged 45-65 years with active or convalescent COVID-19. CDR3s include the opening cysteine and the closing phenylalanine or tryptophan. A D gene is named only where the DNA matches it firmly. Only part of the rows carry a size: once, few, many, or a class if the clone is expanded.

>.|TRBV9|.|TRBJ1-2
TGTGCCAGCAGCGTAGAAGGGACACCACGCTATGGCTACACCTTC
CASSVEGTPRYGYTF
>.|TRBV29-1|.|TRBJ2-7
TGCAGCGTTGGGAGTCAGGGGAGCTACGAGCAGTACTTC
CSVGSQGSYEQYF
>.|TRBV5-1|TRBD2|TRBJ2-5
TGCGCCAGCAGCTTATCCGGGGGGACCCAAGAGACCCAGTACTTC
CASSLSGGTQETQYF
>.|TRBV19|.|TRBJ1-5
TGTGCCAGTAGTCTCCGACAGATGCTCTTTCAGCCCCAGCATTTT
CASSLRQMLFQPQHF
>.|TRBV2|TRBD2|TRBJ2-1
TGTGCCAGCAGTGCCCCGGGAGGAGGTCAGTACAATGAGCAGTTCTTC
CASSAPGGGQYNEQFF
>once|TRBV5-3|TRBD1|TRBJ1-1
TGTGCCAGAAGCCCGGGCGTGGACAGGGGGCCCACTGAAGCTTTCTTT
CARSPGVDRGPTEAFF
>once|TRBV7-3|.|TRBJ2-6
TGTGCCAGCAGCTCCCAGTCAGGGTCCGGGGCCAACGTCCTGACTTTC
CASSSQSGSGANVLTF
>.|TRBV9|TRBD2|TRBJ2-3
TGTGCCAGCAGCGTCGGGACTAGAGGGGCAGATACGCAGTATTTT
CASSVGTRGADTQYF
>.|TRBV23-1|TRBD1|TRBJ1-2
TGCGCCAGCACGACCGGGACAGGGGCTTATGGCTACACCTTC
CASTTGTGAYGYTF
>.|TRBV4-2|.|TRBJ2-3
TGTGCCAGCAGCGGACGGGCGAGGGCAGATACGCAGTATTTT
CASSGRARADTQYF
>.|TRBV10-3|TRBD2|TRBJ2-3
TGTGCCATCAATAGCGGGAGGACAGATACGCAGTATTTT
CAINSGRTDTQYF
>.|TRBV19|TRBD2|TRBJ2-1
TGTGCCAGTAGTAAATGGCTAGCGGGAAGTTACAATGAGCAGTTCTTC
CASSKWLAGSYNEQFF
>.|TRBV5-6|.|TRBJ1-1
TGTGCCAGCAGCTTGGGGCATCCCACTGAAGCTTTCTTT
CASSLGHPTEAFF
>.|TRBV24-1|TRBD2|TRBJ2-2
TGTGCCACCAGCCTGGGACTAGCGGGAGTCTCAGACACCGGGGAGCTGTTTTTT
CATSLGLAGVSDTGELFF
>.|TRBV6-1|.|TRBJ1-4
TGTGCCAGCAGTGAAGGCAGGGGAAATGAAAAACTGTTTTTT
CASSEGRGNEKLFF
>.|TRBV28|TRBD1|TRBJ1-5
TGTGCCAGCAGACCGACAGGGTTAAGCAATCAGCCCCAGCATTTT
CASRPTGLSNQPQHF
>.|TRBV30|.|TRBJ2-5
TGTGCCTGGAGTCTATTCAGGGATGTGGCAGAGACCCAGTACTTC
CAWSLFRDVAETQYF
>.|TRBV10-3|.|TRBJ2-3
TGTGCCATCAGAAGACTAGTCAGCACAGATACGCAGTATTTT
CAIRRLVSTDTQYF
>.|TRBV23-1|.|TRBJ2-1
TGCGCCAGCAGTCCCAGTGGAGTTCTCAATGAGCAGTTCTTC
CASSPSGVLNEQFF
>.|TRBV2|.|TRBJ1-5
TGTGCCAGCAGGGGCGACGGCCCCCTTCAGGCCCAGCATTTT
CASRGDGPLQAQHF
>once|TRBV28|TRBD1|TRBJ1-4
TGTGCCAGCAGTCAGGGACAGGGCAGCGAAAAACTGTTTTTT
CASSQGQGSEKLFF
>.|TRBV7-9|TRBD1|TRBJ2-5
TGTGCCAGCAGCCCGGGACAGCGACGGGAGACCCAGTACTTC
CASSPGQRRETQYF
>.|TRBV11-2|.|TRBJ1-2
TGTGCCAGCAGCTTAGTTTCCGGGGGTACAAACTATGGCTACACCTTC
CASSLVSGGTNYGYTF
>.|TRBV7-2|.|TRBJ2-7
TGTGCCAGCAGCTTAGCGTTCGGACTTGTCTACGAGCAGTACTTC
CASSLAFGLVYEQYF
>.|TRBV30|TRBD1|TRBJ2-5
TGTGCCTGGAGCGGGACAGGGAGACAAGAGACCCAGTACTTC
CAWSGTGRQETQYF
>.|TRBV28|.|TRBJ1-5
TGTGCCAGCAGCCTTTATCAGCCCCAGCATTTT
CASSLYQPQHF
>.|TRBV11-2|.|TRBJ1-1
TGTGCCAGCAGCTCACGCGGACAGTTGAACACTGAAGCTTTCTTT
CASSSRGQLNTEAFF
>.|TRBV18|TRBD1|TRBJ2-7
TGTGCCAGCTCACAGGCGCCGGGACAGACCTACGAGCAGTACTTC
CASSQAPGQTYEQYF
>few|TRBV27|TRBD1|TRBJ1-3
TGTGCCAGCAGTTTATCGTGGAGGACAGGGGCTGGAAACACCATATATTTT
CASSLSWRTGAGNTIYF
>.|TRBV30|TRBD1|TRBJ1-5
TGTGCCTGGAGCCGGACAGGGTTTGGGGAGCCCCAGCATTTT
CAWSRTGFGEPQHF
>.|TRBV7-9|.|TRBJ1-2
TGTGCCAGCGGCATCCAAGACGGGAACTATGGCTACACCTTC
CASGIQDGNYGYTF
>.|TRBV14|.|TRBJ1-1
TGTGCCAGCAGCCAAGATGCCTACAGGAAGCTCATAAACACTGAAGCTTTCTTT
CASSQDAYRKLINTEAFF
>.|TRBV18|.|TRBJ1-1
TGTGCCAGCTCATCGAGTAACAGGGAAGCTTTCTTT
CASSSSNREAFF
>.|TRBV6-6|.|TRBJ1-2
TGTGCCAGCAGTGGACAGATTAACTATGGCTACACCTTC
CASSGQINYGYTF
>once|TRBV3-1/TRBV3-2|.|TRBJ2-1
TGTGCCAGCAGCCAAGCCGGGACAGAGCAGTTCTTC
CASSQAGTEQFF
>few|TRBV10-3|.|TRBJ2-2
TGTGCCATCAGTGGGGCACCCGCGAACACCGGGGAGCTGTTTTTT
CAISGAPANTGELFF
>.|TRBV19|.|TRBJ2-2
TGTGCCAGTCGAAACAGGGCCACCGGGGAGCTGTTTTTT
CASRNRATGELFF
>.|TRBV18|.|TRBJ1-3
TGTGCCAGCTCACCGTCAGGGGCCTCACCAGGAGGAAACACCATATATTTT
CASSPSGASPGGNTIYF
>.|TRBV29-1|.|TRBJ2-7
TGCAGCGTTGCGGAGGGAGAGCGCGAGCAGTACTTC
CSVAEGEREQYF
>.|TRBV3-1/TRBV3-2|.|TRBJ1-1
TGTGCCAGCAGCTTCCACAGGGATGGTGAAGCTTTCTTT
CASSFHRDGEAFF
>.|TRBV28|.|TRBJ1-2
TGTGCCAGCAGTGCGGGGTGGTATGGCTACACCTTC
CASSAGWYGYTF
>.|TRBV7-3|TRBD1|TRBJ2-1
TGTGCCAGCAGCGCGGGACAGGGGGCCACCAATGAGCAGTTCTTC
CASSAGQGATNEQFF
>.|TRBV6-2/TRBV6-3|.|TRBJ2-1
TGTGCCAGCAGTCTAGGGGGGGCCTACAATGAGCAGTTCTTC
CASSLGGAYNEQFF
>.|TRBV2|TRBD1|TRBJ2-1
TGTGCCAGCAGTGCGGACGAGGGGCAGGGGGCAGTTGAGCAGTTCTTC
CASSADEGQGAVEQFF
>.|TRBV6-2/TRBV6-3|TRBD1|TRBJ2-7
TGTGCCAGCAGTGGATCCTTGGGACAGGGCAAGCGAGGGGCCTACGAGCAGTACTTC
CASSGSLGQGKRGAYEQYF
>.|TRBV5-1|.|TRBJ1-1
TGCGCCAGCAGCGAGAGGGCAGGGGCAGCTTTCTTT
CASSERAGAAFF